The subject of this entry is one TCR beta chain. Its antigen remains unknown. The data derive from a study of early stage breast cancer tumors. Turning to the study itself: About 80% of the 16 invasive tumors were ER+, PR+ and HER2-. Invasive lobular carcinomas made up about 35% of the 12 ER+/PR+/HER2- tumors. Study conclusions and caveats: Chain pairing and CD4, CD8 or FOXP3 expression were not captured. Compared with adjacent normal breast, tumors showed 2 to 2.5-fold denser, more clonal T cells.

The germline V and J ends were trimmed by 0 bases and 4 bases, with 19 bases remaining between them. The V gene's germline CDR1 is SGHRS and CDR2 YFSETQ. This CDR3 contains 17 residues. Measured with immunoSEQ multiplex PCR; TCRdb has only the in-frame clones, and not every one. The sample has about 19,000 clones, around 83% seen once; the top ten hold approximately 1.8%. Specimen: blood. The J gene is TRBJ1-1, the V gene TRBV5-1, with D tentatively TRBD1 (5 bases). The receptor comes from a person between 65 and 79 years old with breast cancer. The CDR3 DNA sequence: TGCGCCAGCAGCTTGGGAGGTGGGGCAGGGTTGGGCACTGAAGCTTTCTTT. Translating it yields CASSLGGGAGLGTEAFF.